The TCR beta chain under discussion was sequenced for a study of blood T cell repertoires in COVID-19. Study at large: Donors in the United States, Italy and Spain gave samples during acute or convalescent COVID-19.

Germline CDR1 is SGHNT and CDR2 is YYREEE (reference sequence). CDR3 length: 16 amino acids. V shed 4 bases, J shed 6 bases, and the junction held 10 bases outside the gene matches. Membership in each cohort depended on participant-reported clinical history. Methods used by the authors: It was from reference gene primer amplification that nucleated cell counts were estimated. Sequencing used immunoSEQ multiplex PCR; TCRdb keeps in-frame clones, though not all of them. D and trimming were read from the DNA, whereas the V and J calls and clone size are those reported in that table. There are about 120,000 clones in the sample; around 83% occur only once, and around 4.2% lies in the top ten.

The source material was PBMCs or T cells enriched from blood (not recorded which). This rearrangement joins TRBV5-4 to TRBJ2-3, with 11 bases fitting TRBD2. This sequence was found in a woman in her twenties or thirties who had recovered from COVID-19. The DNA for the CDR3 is TGTGCCAGCAGCCGTAGCGGGAGGGCCCTAACGGATACGCAGTATTTT. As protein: CASSRSGRALTDTQYF.